The 29 T cell receptor beta chains given below trace back to one sample, sequenced in a study of glioma-infiltrating T cells. TCR alpha and beta CDR3 regions were amplified from RNA using iRepertoire nested multiplex PCR. MiXCR was run by TCRdb on the multiplex PCR reads, yielding one entry per CDR3 protein. The sample includes more than 300,000 distinct CDR3 sequences, roughly two fifths of them seen just once. The source material was glioma tissue, nonneoplastic brain tissue, or PBMCs (not recorded which). The receptor source for this set is a human donor with low-grade glioma or glioblastoma, undergoing nonglioma brain surgery, or in good health (not recorded which).

Remarks on this clonotype: This could be a read error, since a much larger clone is one nucleotide away. V usage is TRBV6-1 and J usage is TRBJ1-2; D not resolved. This CDR3 is 13 amino acids long. CDR1 MNHNS and CDR2 SASEGT come from the germline V gene. The CDR3 DNA reads as TGTGCCAGCAGATCAACAGCCAACTATGGCTACATCTTC. The encoded protein is CASRSTANYGYIF.

This clonotype has ten or more counts. The chain has TRBV28 and TRBJ1-2, with D unclear. Trimming removed 6 bases from V and 12 bases from J, with 14 bases in between. CDR1 and CDR2 (germline): MDHEN, SYDVKM. The CDR3 is made up of 11 amino acids. CDR3 region: CASSPNIHHTF. The CDR3, as DNA: TGTGCCAGCAGCCCCAATATCCACCACACCTTC.

This chain connects TRBV7-6 to TRBJ2-7; D could derive from TRBD1 or TRBD2 (5 bases each). The CDR3 is 13 residues long. The V end was cut by 5 bases, the J end by 4 bases, with 12 bases between. Germline CDR1 is SGHVS and CDR2 is FNYEAQ. CDR3 nucleotides: TGTGCCAGCAGCGGGGGAGAGGGTTACGAGCAGTACTTC. Protein sequence: CASSGGEGYEQYF. Using reference TRBV7-6 and TRBJ2-7 for the parts outside the CDR3, the full variable domain is GAGVSQSPRYKVTKRGQDVALRCDPISGHVSLYWYRQALGQGPEFLTYFNYEAQQDKSGLPNDRFSAERPEGSISTLTIQRTEQRDSAMYRCASSGGEGYEQYFGPGTRLTVT.

This clonotype has only a few counts. The chain is built from TRBV7-2 and TRBJ2-5; no clear D. This CDR3 comprises 14 residues. Germline-derived CDR1 and CDR2 are SGHTA and FQGNSA. V gave up 0 bases and J gave up 4 bases, with 9 bases separating them. In DNA, the CDR3 is TGTGCCAGCAGCTTAGCGGCCAGAAGAGAGACCCAGTACTTC. This sequence encodes CASSLAARRETQYF.

This clonotype has only one observation. This clone may be a read error of a much larger clone one base away. The chain employs TRBV27 and TRBJ2-1; the D gene is possibly TRBD2 (6 bases). The J call is uncertain, as TRBJ2-7 better fits the DNA end. CDR1 is MNHEY, CDR2 SMNVEV, per germline (reference sequence). The CDR3 length is 17 residues. CDR3 coding DNA: TGTGCCAGCAGTAGAACCGGTTGGGGAGGAATCTACAATGAGCAGTACTTC. Encoded protein: CASSRTGWGGIYNEQYF.

To note about this clonotype: It may be a read error: a sequence one base away is much more abundant. The chain has TRBV7-2 and TRBJ1-1, with unresolved D. Germline CDR1 SGHTA, CDR2 FQGNSA. The CDR3 consists of 14 residues. The CDR3: CASSLMGMNTEALF. The CDR3 DNA is TGTGCCAGCAGCTTAATGGGAATGAACACTGAAGCTCTCTTT.

Concerning this clonotype itself: A much bigger clone sits one base away, suggesting this may be a read error. The J gene is TRBJ2-1, the V gene TRBV4-1, with TRBD1 as a possible D gene (5 bases). CDR1 is MGHRA and CDR2 is YSYEKL in the germline V gene. The CDR3 extends over 14 amino acids. Here the CDR3 reads CAGSQDTRVDEQFF. CDR3 bases: TGCGCCGGCAGCCAAGATACCAGGGTTGATGAGCAGTTCTTC.

This clonotype was counted many times. The chain couples TRBV2 to TRBJ2-3; the D gene is possibly TRBD2 (5 bases). This CDR3 has 15 residues. Germline V lookup: CDR1 SNHLY, CDR2 FYNNEI. V shed 5 bases and J shed 6 bases, with 18 bases lying between them. The CDR3 spells CASSPYVGVADTQYF. The DNA for the CDR3 is TGTGCCAGCAGTCCTTACGTGGGAGTGGCGGATACGCAGTATTTT.

J is TRBJ2-3 and V is TRBV7-3; D is perhaps TRBD1 (6 bases). V lost 1 base and J 6 bases, leaving 11 bases between the germline ends. Germline V gene sequence: CDR1 SGHTA, CDR2 FQGTGA. The CDR3 totals 14 residues. The CDR3 here is CASSLNGQGDTQYF. In nucleotides, the CDR3 is TGTGCCAGCAGCTTAAACGGGCAGGGGGATACGCAGTATTTT.

This clonotype was found a few times. This chain connects TRBV10-2 to TRBJ1-2; no clear D. The V gene lost 0 bases and the J gene lost 3 bases, with 8 bases spanning the gap. The CDR3 spans 14 residues. CDR1 is WSHSY, CDR2 SAAADI, per germline. This CDR3 reads CASSESRRDYGYTF. The CDR3 nucleotides read TGCGCCAGCAGTGAGTCCCGACGGGACTATGGCTACACCTTC.

With respect to this clonotype: A much larger clone sits a single nucleotide away, making a read error possible. The V gene is TRBV11-2, the J gene TRBJ1-1; D gene ambiguous. The CDR3 spans 13 residues. The V gene's germline CDR1 is SGHAT and CDR2 FQNNGV. V dropped 5 bases and J dropped 4 bases, with 11 bases sitting between them. In DNA, the CDR3 is TGTGCCAGCAGCGATCAGAGTGGCACTGAAGCTTTCTTT. This encodes CASSDQSGTEAFF.

Comment on this clonotype: The conserved closing phenylalanine or tryptophan is absent in this CDR3, likely reflecting a read error. The chain carries TRBV20-1 and TRBJ2-7; TRBD2 might be the D (6 bases). V lost 6 bases and J lost 2, with 17 bases in between. The CDR3 sequence is 14 residues long. Germline lookup yields CDR1 DFQATT and CDR2 SNEGSKA (reference sequence). Here the CDR3 reads CSAPTRRGPYEQYL. The CDR3 nucleotides read TGCAGTGCGCCAACTAGGAGGGGACCCTACGAGCAGTACCTC.

Ten or more counts support this clonotype. This chain links TRBV6-2 or TRBV6-3 with TRBJ2-5; unclear D gene. This CDR3 spans 14 amino acids. Looked up from germline, CDR1 is MNHEY and CDR2 is SVGEGT. Trimming cost V 6 bases and J 0 bases, with 11 bases left between them. The CDR3 DNA sequence: TGTGCCAGCAGACTCCGCCCGGACCAAGAGACCCAGTACTTC. The encoded protein is CASRLRPDQETQYF.

This clonotype was seen many times. The J gene is TRBJ1-2, the V gene TRBV27; D gene uncertain. V lost 5 bases and J 2 bases, leaving 9 bases between the germline ends. Germline CDR1 MNHEY, CDR2 SMNVEV (reference sequence). The CDR3 is 13 amino acids. CDR3 nucleotide sequence: TGTGCCAGCAGTGAGGGCAGGAACTATGGCTACACCTTC. It encodes CASSEGRNYGYTF.

J is TRBJ2-7 and V is TRBV7-6; TRBD2 matches at 9 bases. Germline CDR1 reads SGHVS; CDR2 reads FNYEAQ. The V segment lost 2 bases and the J segment 4 bases; nucleotides outside the gene matches: 12. The CDR3 is 17 residues long. The CDR3 sequence is CASSLFPSGAGIYEQYF. CDR3 in DNA: TGTGCCAGCAGCTTATTTCCTAGCGGGGCAGGAATTTACGAGCAGTACTTC.

The J gene is TRBJ1-1, the V gene TRBV7-9; D call uncertain. Germline-derived CDR1 and CDR2 are SEHNR and FQNEAQ (reference sequence). The CDR3 contains 15 residues. V lost 5 bases and J lost 0, with 13 bases in between. CDR3 loop: CASSPKVILNTEAFF. The CDR3 nucleotides read TGTGCCAGCAGCCCCAAGGTAATTCTGAACACTGAAGCTTTCTTT.

This clonotype appeared a single time. The chain couples TRBV20-1 to TRBJ2-1; 8 positions agree with TRBD1. This CDR3 is 11 amino acids long. Trimming removed 4 bases from V and 9 bases from J; junction bases left unmatched: 2. The germline CDR1 and CDR2 sequences are DFQATT and SNEGSKA (reference sequence). CDR3 residues: CSATGGSEQFF. CDR3 in DNA: TGCAGTGCTACAGGGGGCAGTGAGCAGTTCTTC.

J is TRBJ2-2 and V is TRBV5-4; TRBD2 agrees at 9 bases. Germline CDR1 and CDR2: SGHNT and YYREEE (reference sequence). Unmatched junction bases numbered 4, after V lost 0 bases and J lost 7 bases. CDR3 length: 15 amino acids. The CDR3 DNA sequence: TGTGCCAGCAGCTTGGTAGCGGGAGCGGGCGGGGAGCTGTTTTTT. Translation gives CASSLVAGAGGELFF.

The chain recombines TRBV5-1 with TRBJ2-7; D is uncertain. The V gene lost 1 base and the J gene lost 0 bases, with 11 bases spanning the gap. Germline V gives CDR1 SGHRS, CDR2 YFSETQ. The CDR3 loop spans 15 amino acids. CDR3 region: CASSLSPTSSYEQYF. CDR3 coding DNA: TGCGCCAGCAGCTTGAGCCCTACGAGCTCCTACGAGCAGTACTTC.

The chain links TRBV20-1 to TRBJ2-1, with 9 bases matching TRBD2. The CDR3 is made up of 15 amino acids. The germline CDR1 and CDR2 sequences are DFQATT and SNEGSKA (reference sequence). V lost 0 bases, J lost 9 bases, and 9 bases stayed unmatched. CDR3 sequence reads: CSARESGRRSGEQFF. The DNA of the CDR3 is TGCAGTGCTAGAGAAAGCGGGAGGAGATCCGGTGAGCAGTTCTTC.

This clonotype came up a few times. The CDR3 sequence is CSAEGGQGRRALHF. CDR3 sequence (DNA): TGCAGTGCTGAAGGGGGACAGGGGCGCCGGGCCCTCCACTTT. The chain recombines TRBV20-1 with TRBJ1-6; 10 nucleotides line up with TRBD1. With 5 bases clipped from V and 14 bases from J, the junction kept 12 bases outside the gene matches. This CDR3 has 14 residues. CDR1 is DFQATT and CDR2 is SNEGSKA in the germline V gene (reference sequence).

On this clonotype: This may come from a read error, since a much larger clone is one base off. V usage is TRBV15 and J usage is TRBJ2-5; 8 bases agree with TRBD1. Germline V lookup: CDR1 LNHNV, CDR2 YYDKDF (reference sequence). The CDR3 extends over 14 amino acids. The CDR3 DNA is TGTGCCACCAGGATCGCCAGGGGGCAAGAGACCCACTACTTC. Its translation: CATRIARGQETHYF.

This clonotype came up many times. CDR3 in DNA: TGTGCCAGCAGTTACGAAGAGTATAGCAATCAGCCCCAGCATTTT. It encodes CASSYEEYSNQPQHF. The genes are TRBV6-6 and TRBJ1-5; D remains ambiguous. Between the trimmed V and J ends, which lost 2 bases and 0 bases, there was a span of 8 bases. The CDR3 covers 15 residues. Germline lookup yields CDR1 MNHNY and CDR2 SVGAGI (reference sequence).

Remarks on this clonotype: As the CDR3 is not closed by the conserved phenylalanine or tryptophan, this likely results from a read error. The V call is TRBV27, the J call TRBJ2-7; 11 positions match TRBD2. The junction had 23 bases not matched to a gene; V was cut back by 6 bases and J by 7 bases. This CDR3 has 19 amino acids. Germline values: CDR1 MNHEY, CDR2 SMNVEV (reference sequence). CDR3 amino acids: CASRLGQSLSGRAYNEQYS. In DNA form, the CDR3 reads TGTGCCAGCAGACTGGGACAGTCCCTTAGCGGGAGGGCCTACAATGAGCAGTACTCC.

The V gene is TRBV2, the J gene TRBJ2-1; 8 bases are a match to TRBD1. Unmatched junction bases numbered 3, after V lost 7 bases and J lost 1 base. This CDR3 is built from 14 residues. The germline V gene encodes CDR1 SNHLY and CDR2 FYNNEI. The CDR3 is CASTDRASYNEQFF. The CDR3 nucleotides read TGTGCCAGCACGGACAGGGCGTCCTACAATGAGCAGTTCTTC.

V and J are TRBV6-1 and TRBJ1-5; D is possibly TRBD1 (5 bases). This CDR3 is built from 14 residues. V was pared by 5 bases and J by 1 base, with 9 bases between. The germline V gene has CDR1 MNHNS and CDR2 SASEGT. CDR3 bases: TGTGCCAGCAGTCACCGACAGAGCAATCAGCCCCAGCATTTT. Its protein is CASSHRQSNQPQHF.

This clonotype was counted many times. This chain joins TRBV10-3 and TRBJ1-2; unclear D gene. CDR3 length: 13 amino acids. Trimming removed 5 bases from V and 6 bases from J, with 13 bases in between. The germline gives CDR1 ENHRY, CDR2 SYGVKD. The CDR3 loop is CAISPKREDGYTF. The DNA of the CDR3 is TGTGCCATCAGTCCTAAGAGGGAGGATGGCTACACCTTC.

The chain has TRBV7-2 and TRBJ2-7; no clear D gene. Germline values: CDR1 SGHTA, CDR2 FQGNSA. Trimming removed 5 bases at V and 3 bases at J, with 11 bases between. This CDR3 comprises 13 residues. In DNA form, the CDR3 reads TGTGCCAGCAGCCCAGGCGCTTTCTACGAGCAGTACTTC. It codes for CASSPGAFYEQYF. The complete variable domain, with remaining parts taken from reference TRBV7-2 and TRBJ2-7, reads GAGVSQSPSNKVTEKGKDVELRCDPISGHTALYWYRQSLGQGLEFLIYFQGNSAPDKSGLPSDRFSAERTGGSVSTLTIQRTQQEDSAVYLCASSPGAFYEQYFGPGTRLTVT.

As for this clonotype: An end of the junction does not agree with germline; a read error may underlie this. This chain connects TRBV27 to TRBJ2-1; TRBD2 agrees at 9 bases. The CDR3 runs to 16 residues. Looked up from germline, CDR1 is MNHEY and CDR2 is SMNVEV (reference sequence). CDR3: CASSLAGFSSYDEQFF. The CDR3 bases are TGTGCCAGCAGCCTAGCGGGGTTTAGCTCCTACGATGAGCAGTTCTTC.